The T cell receptor beta chain described here comes from a study of T-cell reconstitution after alpha-beta-depleted transplantation in children. The CDR3 is 15 amino acids. V lost 3 bases and J 5 bases, leaving 16 bases between the germline ends. CDR1 is SGDLS and CDR2 is YYNGEE in the germline V gene. Unique molecular identifiers were incorporated when the TCRbeta library was constructed. TCRdb called the PCR reads again in MiXCR, with one record for every CDR3 protein. This sample yields roughly 500,000 distinct CDR3 sequences, of which around a third are seen a single time; under 3% belongs to the top ten.

The specimen comprised PBMCs from the stem cell graft donor, sampled from the stem cell graft. The genes are TRBV9 and TRBJ2-3, with D unresolved. The origin of this receptor is a human donor who donated a stem cell graft to a child with aplastic anemia. CDR3 sequence (DNA): TGTGCCAGCAGCGATCCTTCCGATCCGGGAGATACGCAGTATTTT. As protein: CASSDPSDPGDTQYF.